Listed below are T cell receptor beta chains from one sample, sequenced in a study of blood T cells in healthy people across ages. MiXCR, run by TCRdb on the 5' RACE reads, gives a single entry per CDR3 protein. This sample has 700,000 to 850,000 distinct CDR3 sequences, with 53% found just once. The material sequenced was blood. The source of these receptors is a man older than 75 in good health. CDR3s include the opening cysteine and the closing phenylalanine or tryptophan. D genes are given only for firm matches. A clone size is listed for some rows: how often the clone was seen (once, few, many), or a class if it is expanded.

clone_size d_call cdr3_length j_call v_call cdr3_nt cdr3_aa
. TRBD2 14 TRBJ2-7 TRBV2 TGTGCCAGCACGGGGACTAGTGGGCCCCCCGAGCAGTACTTC CASTGTSGPPEQYF
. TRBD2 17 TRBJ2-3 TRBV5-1 TGCGCCAGCAGCTTGGACGGTATAGCGGGAAGCACAGATACGCAGTATTTT CASSLDGIAGSTDTQYF
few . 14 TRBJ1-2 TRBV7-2 TGTGCCAGCAGCTTAGGGGCGAAGAACTATGGCTACACCTTC CASSLGAKNYGYTF
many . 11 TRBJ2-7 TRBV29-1 TGCAGCGTTGAAGAGGGGTCGAGGCAGTACTTC CSVEEGSRQYF
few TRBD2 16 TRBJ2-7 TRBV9 TGTGCCAGCAGCGACGCTAGAGCGGGAGACGCCTACGAGCAGTACTTC CASSDARAGDAYEQYF
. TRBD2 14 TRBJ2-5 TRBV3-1 TGTGCCAGCAGCCTGTTAGCGGGGGCTTTTGGGCAGTACTTC CASSLLAGAFGQYF
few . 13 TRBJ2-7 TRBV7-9 TGTGCCAGCAGCTTAGGGGCCCAGGACGAGCAGTACTTC CASSLGAQDEQYF
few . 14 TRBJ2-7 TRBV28 TGTGCCAGCAGTCTTGGGCACACGTTCTACGAGCAGTACTTC CASSLGHTFYEQYF
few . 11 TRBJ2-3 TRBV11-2 TGTGCCAGCAGCAAAGTGGATACGCAGTATTTT CASSKVDTQYF
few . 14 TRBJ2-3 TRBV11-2 TGTGCCAGCAGGCTGGGGGAGTGGGCAGATACGCAGTATTTT CASRLGEWADTQYF
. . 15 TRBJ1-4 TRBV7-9 TGTGCCAGCAGCGGAACAGGTGAACAACTGGAAAAACTGTTTTTT CASSGTGEQLEKLFF
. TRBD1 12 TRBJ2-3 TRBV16 TGTGCCAGCAGCCAACCGGGACAGGCGCAGTATTTT CASSQPGQAQYF
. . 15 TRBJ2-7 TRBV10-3 TGTGCCATCAGTGCATTGGACACCGGTTGGGGGGTGCAGTACTTC CAISALDTGWGVQYF
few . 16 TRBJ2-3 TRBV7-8 TGTGCCAGCAGCTTAATTCTAGTGGGAGCCACAGATACGCAGTATTTT CASSLILVGATDTQYF
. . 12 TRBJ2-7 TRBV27 TGTGCCAGCAGTAACGTCCCGGACGAGCAGTACTTC CASSNVPDEQYF
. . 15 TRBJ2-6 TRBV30 TGTGCCTGGTCGTCAGGCGCCTCTGGGGCCAACGTCCTGACTTTC CAWSSGASGANVLTF
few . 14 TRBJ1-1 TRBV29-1 TGCAGCGTCAAACCGGGACCCTGGGGCACTGAAGCTTTCTTT CSVKPGPWGTEAFF
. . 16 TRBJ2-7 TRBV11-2 TGTGCCAGCAGCCCCCCCCGGACTACCGGATACAATGAGCAGTACTTC CASSPPRTTGYNEQYF
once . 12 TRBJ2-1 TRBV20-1 TGCAGTGCTAGTGAGGGGTACAATGAGCAGTTCTTC CSASEGYNEQFF
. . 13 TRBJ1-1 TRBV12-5 TGTGCTAGTGGTTTGGCGGGGACCACTGAAGCTTTCTTT CASGLAGTTEAFF
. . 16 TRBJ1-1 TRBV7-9 TGTGCCAGCAGCTTAATGCCGGGTCGACTGAACACTGAAGCTTTCTTT CASSLMPGRLNTEAFF
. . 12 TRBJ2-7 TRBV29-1 TGCAGCGTTGTTCGGGCCACCTACGAGCAGTACTTC CSVVRATYEQYF
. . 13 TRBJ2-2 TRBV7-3 TGTGCCAGCAGCTTAGAGGGGTCCGGGGAGCTGTTTTTT CASSLEGSGELFF
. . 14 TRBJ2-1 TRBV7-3 TGTGCCAGCAGCCTTAGCTTTGGGAGCGATGAGCAGTTCTTC CASSLSFGSDEQFF
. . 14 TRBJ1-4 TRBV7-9 TGTGCCAGCACCCCCGGGACTGGTGGTGAAAAACTGTTTTTT CASTPGTGGEKLFF
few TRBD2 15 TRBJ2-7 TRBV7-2 TGTGCCAGCAGCTTAGACGCTAGCGGGAATTACGAGCAGTACTTC CASSLDASGNYEQYF
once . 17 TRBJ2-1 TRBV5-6 TGTGCCAGCACCGACAAGGGGGGGATAAGGGTGACAAATGAGCAGTTCTTC CASTDKGGIRVTNEQFF
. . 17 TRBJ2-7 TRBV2 TGTGCCAGCAGTGGGGGGCCTGGAAGCCAAAATTTATACGAGCAGTACTTC CASSGGPGSQNLYEQYF
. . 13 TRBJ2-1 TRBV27 TGTGCCAGCAGTTTGCACTTGGCGGGTGAGCAGTTCTTC CASSLHLAGEQFF
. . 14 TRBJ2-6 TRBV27 TGTGCCAGCAGCCGGACTTCTGGGGCCAACGTCCTGACTTTC CASSRTSGANVLTF
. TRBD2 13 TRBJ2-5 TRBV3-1 TGTGCCAGCAGCCCCGGGACTAGCGGGAGTCAGTACTTC CASSPGTSGSQYF
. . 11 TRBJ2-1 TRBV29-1 TGCAGCGCCGGGACAAACAATGAGCAGTTCTTC CSAGTNNEQFF
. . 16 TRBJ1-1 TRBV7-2 TGTGCCAGCAGCCGGTACCGCGGACCGGTGAACACTGAAGCTTTCTTT CASSRYRGPVNTEAFF
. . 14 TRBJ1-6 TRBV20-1 TGCAGTGCTAGCAGCCCCCCCTATAATTCACCCCTCCACTTT CSASSPPYNSPLHF
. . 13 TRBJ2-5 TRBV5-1 TGCGCCAGCAGCGTCGGGACACTTGCCTCCCAGTACTTC CASSVGTLASQYF
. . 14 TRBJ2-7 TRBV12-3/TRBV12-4 TGTGCCAGCAGTTTCCACGGAATCTCCTACGAGCAGTACTTC CASSFHGISYEQYF
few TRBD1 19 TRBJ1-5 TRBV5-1 TGCGCCAGCAGCCCCCATGGGCCAGGGGGGAAGGGGAGCAATCAGCCCCAGCATTTT CASSPHGPGGKGSNQPQHF
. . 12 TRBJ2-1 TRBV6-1 TGTGCCAGCAGTGAAGGAGAGCCACGCGGGTTCTTC CASSEGEPRGFF
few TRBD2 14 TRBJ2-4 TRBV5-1 TGCGCCAGCAGCTTTGTAGCGGGAGCTCGGGAGCAGTACTTC CASSFVAGAREQYF
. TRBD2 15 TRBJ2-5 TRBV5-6 TGTGCCAGCATTCCAGCGGGAGTAAGGTACAATGAGCAGTACTTC CASIPAGVRYNEQYF